Given below is one TCR beta chain in context. What it recognizes is unknown. This sample is part of a study of T cell responses to AZD1222 COVID-19 vaccine. Overall study: Samples with a second dose at about 4 or about 12 weeks were pooled together. The study, taken as a whole, reports: Seropositivity was recorded at baseline in only a handful of AZD1222 recipients. Donors were chiefly white British, with a greater number of females, and clonal diversity was perhaps underestimated.

Here immunoSEQ multiplex PCR was the method, and the copy in TCRdb shows in-frame clones only, minus some. The data contain 80,000 or so clones, roughly 82% of them singletons. This CDR3 region has 17 residues. Trimming took off 0 bases at V and 4 bases at J, with 16 bases between the two ends. Germline CDR1 reads LGHNA; CDR2 reads YSLEER. V is TRBV4-3 and J is TRBJ1-3, with D tentatively TRBD1 (6 bases). This TCR was recovered from an adult in good health. This material consisted of peripheral blood, taken on day 0 of AZD1222 vaccination. CDR3 nucleotide sequence: TGCGCCAGCAGCCAAGATACTGGGGGCGTTAGGGGAAACACCATATATTTT. The encoded protein is CASSQDTGGVRGNTIYF.